This T cell receptor beta chain is drawn from a study of pediatric ulcerative colitis. Germline assignment: CDR1 SQVTM and CDR2 ANQGSEA. V was clipped by 4 bases and J by 4 bases, with 13 bases between them. CDR3 length: 13 residues. During colonoscopy, one to two rectal pinch biopsies were collected. Method: immunoSEQ multiplex PCR; TCRdb's copy keeps in-frame clones and lacks some. Of under 30,000 clones in the sample, approximately 71% were seen once. As to this clone: Its antigen is not known.

Points from the study as a whole: All ulcerative colitis patients, but no controls, carried a couple of rectal clonotypes. Clonal expansions reduced rectal repertoire diversity in acute severe colitis.

The sample taken for sequencing was gut tissue. The chain employs TRBV29-1 and TRBJ2-5, with D maybe TRBD2 (6 bases). This TCR was recovered from a boy between 5 and 17 years old with severe ulcerative colitis. CDR3 region: CSVVWGVGETQYF. Written as DNA, the CDR3 is TGCAGCGTTGTTTGGGGGGTTGGAGAGACCCAGTACTTC. Filled out from reference TRBV29-1 and TRBJ2-5, the complete variable domain reads SAVISQKPSRDICQRGTSLTIQCQVDSQVTMMFWYRQQPGQSLTLIATANQGSEATYESGFVIDKFPISRPNLTFSTLTVSNMSPEDSSIYLCSVVWGVGETQYFGPGTRLLVL.